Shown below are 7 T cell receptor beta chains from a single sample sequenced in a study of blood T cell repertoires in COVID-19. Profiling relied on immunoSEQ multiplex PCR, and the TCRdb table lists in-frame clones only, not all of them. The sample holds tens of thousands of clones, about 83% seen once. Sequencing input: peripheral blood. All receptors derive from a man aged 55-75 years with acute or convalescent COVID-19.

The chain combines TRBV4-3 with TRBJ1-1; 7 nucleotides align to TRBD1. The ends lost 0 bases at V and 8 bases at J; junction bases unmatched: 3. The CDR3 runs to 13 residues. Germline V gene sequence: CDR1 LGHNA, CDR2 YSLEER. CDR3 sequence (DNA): TGCGCCAGCAGCCAAGAGGAACAGGGGGAAGCTTTCTTT. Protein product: CASSQEEQGEAFF.

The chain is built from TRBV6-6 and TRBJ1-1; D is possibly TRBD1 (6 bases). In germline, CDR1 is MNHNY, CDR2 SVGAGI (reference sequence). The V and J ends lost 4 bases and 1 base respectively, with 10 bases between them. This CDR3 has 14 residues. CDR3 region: CASSSTGWNTEAFF. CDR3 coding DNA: TGTGCCAGCAGTTCGACAGGTTGGAACACTGAAGCTTTCTTT.

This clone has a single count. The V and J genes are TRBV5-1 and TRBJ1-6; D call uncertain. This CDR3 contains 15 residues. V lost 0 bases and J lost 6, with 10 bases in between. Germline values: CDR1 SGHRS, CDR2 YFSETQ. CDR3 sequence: CASSLDGDRNSPLHF. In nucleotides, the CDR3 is TGCGCCAGCAGCTTGGACGGGGATCGTAATTCACCCCTCCACTTT.

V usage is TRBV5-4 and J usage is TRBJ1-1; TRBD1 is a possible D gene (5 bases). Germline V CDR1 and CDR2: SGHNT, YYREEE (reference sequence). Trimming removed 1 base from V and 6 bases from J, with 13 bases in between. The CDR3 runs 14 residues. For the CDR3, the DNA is TGTGCCAGCAGCTTGAACGTTAAGGGGTCTGAAGCTTTCTTT. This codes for CASSLNVKGSEAFF. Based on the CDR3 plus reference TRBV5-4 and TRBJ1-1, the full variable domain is ETGVTQSPTHLIKTRGQQVTLRCSSQSGHNTVSWYQQALGQGPQFIFQYYREEENGRGNFPPRFSGLQFPNYSSELNVNALELDDSALYLCASSLNVKGSEAFFGQGTRLTVV.

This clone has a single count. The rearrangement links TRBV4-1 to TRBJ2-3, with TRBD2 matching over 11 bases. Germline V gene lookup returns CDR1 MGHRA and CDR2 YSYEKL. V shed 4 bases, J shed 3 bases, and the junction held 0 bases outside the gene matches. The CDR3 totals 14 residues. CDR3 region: CASSPSGGTDTQYF. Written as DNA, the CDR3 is TGCGCCAGCAGCCCTAGCGGGGGGACAGATACGCAGTATTTT.

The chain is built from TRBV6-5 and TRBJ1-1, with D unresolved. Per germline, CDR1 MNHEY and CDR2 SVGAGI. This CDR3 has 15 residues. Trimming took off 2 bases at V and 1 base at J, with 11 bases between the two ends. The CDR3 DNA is TGTGCCAGCAGTTACCTAACCTACGGGAACACTGAAGCTTTCTTT. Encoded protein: CASSYLTYGNTEAFF.

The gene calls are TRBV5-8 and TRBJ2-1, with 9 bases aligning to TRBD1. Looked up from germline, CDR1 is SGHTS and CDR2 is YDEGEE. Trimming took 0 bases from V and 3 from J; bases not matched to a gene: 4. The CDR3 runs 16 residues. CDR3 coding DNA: TGTGCCAGCAGCTTGGGGGAGGGACAGGGCTACAATGAGCAGTTCTTC. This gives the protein CASSLGEGQGYNEQFF.